This T cell receptor beta chain was profiled in a study of blood T cell repertoires in COVID-19. Germline CDR1 reads MNHEY; CDR2 reads SVGAGI. This CDR3 has 16 amino acids. The J segment lost 7 bases and the V segment lost 2 bases, leaving 11 bases of the junction unmatched. Sequencing was performed with immunoSEQ multiplex PCR; in TCRdb, only in-frame clones are kept and a portion is missing. The sample comprises over 150,000 clones, more than 75% of which are singletons, and roughly 8.3% rests with the top ten. The rearrangement links TRBV6-5 to TRBJ1-2; 9 bases align to TRBD1. The clonotype originates from a woman in her fifties or sixties with COVID-19, enrolled during active disease. Sequencing was carried out using peripheral blood. CDR3 amino acids: CASSYGGDRARGGYTF. The CDR3 DNA sequence: TGTGCCAGCAGTTACGGGGGGGACAGGGCGAGGGGTGGCTACACCTTC.